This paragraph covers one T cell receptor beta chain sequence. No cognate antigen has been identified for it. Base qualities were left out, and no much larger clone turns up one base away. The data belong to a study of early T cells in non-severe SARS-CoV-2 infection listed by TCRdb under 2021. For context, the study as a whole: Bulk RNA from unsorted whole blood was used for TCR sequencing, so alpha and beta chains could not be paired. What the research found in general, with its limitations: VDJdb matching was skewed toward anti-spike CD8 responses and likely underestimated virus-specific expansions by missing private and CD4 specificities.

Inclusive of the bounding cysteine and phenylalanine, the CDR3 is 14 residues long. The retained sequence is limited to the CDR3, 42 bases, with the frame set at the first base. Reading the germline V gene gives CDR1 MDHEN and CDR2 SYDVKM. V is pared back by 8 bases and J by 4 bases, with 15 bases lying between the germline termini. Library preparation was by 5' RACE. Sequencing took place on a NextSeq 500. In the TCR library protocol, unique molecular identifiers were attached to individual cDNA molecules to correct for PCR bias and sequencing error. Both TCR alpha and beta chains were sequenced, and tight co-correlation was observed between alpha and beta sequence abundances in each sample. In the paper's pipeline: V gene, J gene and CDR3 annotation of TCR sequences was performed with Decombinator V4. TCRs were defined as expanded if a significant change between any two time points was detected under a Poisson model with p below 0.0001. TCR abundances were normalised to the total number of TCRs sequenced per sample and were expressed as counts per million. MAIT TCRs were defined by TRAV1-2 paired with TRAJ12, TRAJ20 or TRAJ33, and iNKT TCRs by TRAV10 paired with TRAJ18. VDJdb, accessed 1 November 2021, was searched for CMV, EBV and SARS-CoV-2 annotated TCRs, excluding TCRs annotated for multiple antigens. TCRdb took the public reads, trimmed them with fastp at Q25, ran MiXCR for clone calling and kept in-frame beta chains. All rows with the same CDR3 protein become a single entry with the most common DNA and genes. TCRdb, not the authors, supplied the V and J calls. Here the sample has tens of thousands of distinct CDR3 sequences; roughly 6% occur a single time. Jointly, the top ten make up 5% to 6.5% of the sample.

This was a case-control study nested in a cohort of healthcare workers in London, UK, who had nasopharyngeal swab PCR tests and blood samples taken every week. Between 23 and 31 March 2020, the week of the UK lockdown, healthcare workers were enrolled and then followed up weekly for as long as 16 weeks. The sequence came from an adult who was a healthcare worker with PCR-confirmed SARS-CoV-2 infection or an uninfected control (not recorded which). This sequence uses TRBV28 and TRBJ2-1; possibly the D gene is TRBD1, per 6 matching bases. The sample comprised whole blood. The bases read TGTGCCAGCGTTAGGGGGAGCGGATACAATGAGCAGTTCTTC. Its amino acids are CASVRGSGYNEQFF.